A single sample is the source of the 8 T cell receptor beta chains below, sequenced in a study of PD-L1 blockade in urothelial cancer. Time point of the sample: pretreatment peripheral blood. Profiling relied on immunoSEQ multiplex PCR, and the TCRdb table lists in-frame clones only, not all of them. This table holds tens of thousands of clones, approximately 84% found once. The sequenced sample was PBMCs, obtained around atezolizumab (anti-PD-L1) treatment. Source of these receptors: a man between 60 and 70 years old with urothelial cancer.

CDR3 bases: TGTGCCAGCAGCGGTCCGAGAGCGGGAGTTCTCCACAATGAGCAGTTCTTC. Its protein product is CASSGPRAGVLHNEQFF. The chain combines TRBV9 with TRBJ2-1; TRBD2 aligns across 8 bases. The junction had 13 bases not matched to a gene; V was cut back by 3 bases and J by 5 bases. Germline CDR1 SGDLS, CDR2 YYNGEE. This CDR3 contains 17 residues.

This clone has just one count. The chain recombines TRBV30 with TRBJ1-5; 7 positions match TRBD1. The V gene end was trimmed by 1 base and the J gene end by 5 bases; junction bases not matched to a gene: 2. CDR1 is GTSNPN, CDR2 SVGIG, per germline (reference sequence). The CDR3 has 13 residues. The DNA for the CDR3 is TGTGCCTGGAGTGGGCAGGGGGATCAGCCCCAGCATTTT. It encodes CAWSGQGDQPQHF.

The chain carries TRBV7-2 and TRBJ2-7; D gene uncertain. This CDR3 comprises 13 residues. Germline CDR1 is SGHTA and CDR2 is FQGNSA. The V end lost 1 base, the J end lost 4 bases, and 8 bases lay between the germline ends. The CDR3 reads CASSLDIQYEQYF. CDR3 DNA: TGTGCCAGCAGCTTAGACATACAGTACGAGCAGTACTTC.

The J gene is TRBJ2-3, the V gene TRBV5-6, with D possibly being TRBD1 (6 bases). V was trimmed by 2 bases and J by 5 bases, leaving 6 bases between them. Per the germline V gene, CDR1 is SGHDT and CDR2 is YYEEEE. CDR3 length equals 12 residues. This CDR3 reads CASSLGGDTQYF. DNA of the CDR3: TGTGCCAGCAGCTTAGGGGGAGATACGCAGTATTTT.

The rearrangement joins TRBV19 to TRBJ1-2; 7 nucleotides match TRBD1. The CDR3 spans 14 residues. With 10 bases clipped from V and 4 bases from J, the junction kept 12 bases outside the gene matches. From germline, CDR1 is LNHDA and CDR2 SQIVND (reference sequence). CDR3 region: CATREQGVGYGYTF. CDR3 nucleotide sequence: TGTGCCACCCGGGAGCAGGGGGTTGGCTATGGCTACACCTTC.

The rearrangement uses TRBV6-5 and TRBJ2-7, with 10 bases aligning to TRBD2. The CDR3 consists of 15 residues. Trimming at V came to 2 bases and at J to 4 bases, leaving 5 bases not matched to a gene. Germline V gene data show CDR1 as MNHEY and CDR2 as SVGAGI. DNA of the CDR3: TGTGCCAGCAGTTACGGCGCTAGCGGGAGTTACGAGCAGTACTTC. Its protein product is CASSYGASGSYEQYF.

This chain links TRBV6-1 with TRBJ2-4; D remains ambiguous. The CDR3 runs to 14 residues. Germline lookup yields CDR1 MNHNS and CDR2 SASEGT. Trimming took off 0 bases at V and 1 base at J, with 4 bases between the two ends. The CDR3 here is CASSEARAKNIQYF. CDR3 in DNA: TGTGCCAGCAGTGAAGCCAGGGCCAAAAACATTCAGTACTTC.

The V and J genes are TRBV9 and TRBJ1-2; 10 nucleotides line up with TRBD1. The CDR3 extends over 15 amino acids. With 5 bases clipped from V and 7 bases from J, the junction kept 11 bases outside the gene matches. Germline V gives CDR1 SGDLS, CDR2 YYNGEE. CDR3 DNA: TGTGCCAGCAGTATCAGGACAGGGGGGGTCAGTGGCTACACCTTC. Encoded protein: CASSIRTGGVSGYTF.